This T cell receptor (beta chain) came from a study of identical twins. This CDR3 is 14 amino acids long. J gave up 1 base and V 3 bases, and 2 bases lay outside the gene matches. Germline values: CDR1 DFQATT, CDR2 SNEGSKA (reference sequence). It was template switching that added a universal primer site, and there were unique molecular identifiers on the cDNA. TCRdb reprocessed the 5' RACE reads with MiXCR, giving one entry per CDR3 protein. The repertoire has approximately 600,000 distinct CDR3 sequences, about 7.1% of them found once; the top ten carry approximately 1.5%. This clonotype has a handful of counts. This same sample was also taken into another study, of yellow fever vaccine responses in identical twins. That investigation notes: Among the twins, the vaccine T cell response reportedly seemed partly convergent and partly personalized.

The specimen sequenced was PBMCs. V usage is TRBV20-1 and J usage is TRBJ2-1; 8 bases map to TRBD2. This receptor was identified in a woman aged 18-29 years in good health. This CDR3 reads CSARERESYNEQFF. CDR3 DNA: TGCAGTGCTAGGGAGCGGGAGTCCTACAATGAGCAGTTCTTC.